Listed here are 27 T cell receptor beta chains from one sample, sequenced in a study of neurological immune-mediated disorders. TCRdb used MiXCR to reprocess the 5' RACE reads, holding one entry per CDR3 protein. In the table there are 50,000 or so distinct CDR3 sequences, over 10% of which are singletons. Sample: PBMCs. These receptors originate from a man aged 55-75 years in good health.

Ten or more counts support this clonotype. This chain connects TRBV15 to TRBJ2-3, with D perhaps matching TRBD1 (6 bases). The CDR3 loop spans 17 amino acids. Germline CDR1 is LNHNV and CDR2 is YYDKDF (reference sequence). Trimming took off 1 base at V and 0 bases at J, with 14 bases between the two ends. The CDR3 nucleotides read TGTGCCACCAGCAGAGCAACAGGGTCAGCTAGCACAGATACGCAGTATTTT. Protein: CATSRATGSASTDTQYF.

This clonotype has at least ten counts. Here the CDR3 DNA reads TGCAGCGTTGAAGATCCCCCCGGGGCCCGGAGGGAGACCCAGTACTTC. Its translation is CSVEDPPGARRETQYF. The gene calls are TRBV29-1 and TRBJ2-5; D tentatively reads TRBD1 or TRBD2 (5 bases each). The V and J ends lost 0 bases and 5 bases respectively, with 19 bases between them. CDR3 length equals 16 residues. Germline CDR1 and CDR2: SQVTM and ANQGSEA.

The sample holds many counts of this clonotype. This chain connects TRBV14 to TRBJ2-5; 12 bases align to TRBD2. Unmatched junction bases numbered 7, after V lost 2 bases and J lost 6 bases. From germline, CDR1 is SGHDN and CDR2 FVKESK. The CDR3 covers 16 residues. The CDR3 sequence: CASSQWTSGVMKTQYF. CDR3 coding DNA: TGTGCCAGCAGCCAATGGACTAGCGGGGTTATGAAGACCCAGTACTTC. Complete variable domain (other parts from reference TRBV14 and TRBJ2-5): EAGVTQFPSHSVIEKGQTVTLRCDPISGHDNLYWYRRVMGKEIKFLLHFVKESKQDESGMPNNRFLAERTGGTYSTLKVQPAELEDSGVYFCASSQWTSGVMKTQYFGPGTRLLVL.

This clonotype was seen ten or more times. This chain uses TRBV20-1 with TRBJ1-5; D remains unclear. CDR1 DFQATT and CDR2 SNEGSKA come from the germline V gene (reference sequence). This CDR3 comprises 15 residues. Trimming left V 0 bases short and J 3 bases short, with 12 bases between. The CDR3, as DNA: TGCAGTGCTAGAGATCGCCGACGGATCAATCAGCCCCAGCATTTT. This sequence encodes CSARDRRRINQPQHF.

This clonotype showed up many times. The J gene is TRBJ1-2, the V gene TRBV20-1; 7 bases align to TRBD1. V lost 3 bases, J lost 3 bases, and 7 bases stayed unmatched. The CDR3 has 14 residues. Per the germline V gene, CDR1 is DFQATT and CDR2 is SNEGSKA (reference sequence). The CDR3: CSARTDRAHYGYTF. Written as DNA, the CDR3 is TGCAGTGCTAGGACCGACAGGGCCCACTATGGCTACACCTTC.

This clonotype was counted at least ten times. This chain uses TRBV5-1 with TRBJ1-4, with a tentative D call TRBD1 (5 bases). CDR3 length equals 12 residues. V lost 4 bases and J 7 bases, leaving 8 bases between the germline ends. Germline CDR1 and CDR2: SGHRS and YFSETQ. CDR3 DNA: TGCGCCAGCAGCCGGGACCTTGAAAAACTGTTTTTT. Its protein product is CASSRDLEKLFF.

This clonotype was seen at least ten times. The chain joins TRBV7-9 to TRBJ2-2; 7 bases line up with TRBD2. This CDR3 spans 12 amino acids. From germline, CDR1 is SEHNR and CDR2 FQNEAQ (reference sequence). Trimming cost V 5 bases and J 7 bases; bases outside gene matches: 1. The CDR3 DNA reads TGTGCCAGCAGCCGGGGGGTCGGGGAGCTGTTTTTT. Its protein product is CASSRGVGELFF.

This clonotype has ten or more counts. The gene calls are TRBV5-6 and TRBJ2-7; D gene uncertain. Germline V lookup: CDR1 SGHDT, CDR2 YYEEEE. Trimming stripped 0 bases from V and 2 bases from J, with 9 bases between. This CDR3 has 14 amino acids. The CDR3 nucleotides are TGTGCCAGCAGCTTGGGGACGTTAACCTACGAGCAGTACTTC. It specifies CASSLGTLTYEQYF.

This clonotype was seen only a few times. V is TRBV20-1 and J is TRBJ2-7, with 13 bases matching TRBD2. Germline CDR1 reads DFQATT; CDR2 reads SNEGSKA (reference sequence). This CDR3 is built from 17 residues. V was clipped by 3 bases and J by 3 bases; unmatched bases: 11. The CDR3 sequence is CSASRTSGGQVNYEQYF. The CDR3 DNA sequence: TGCAGTGCTAGTAGGACTAGCGGGGGCCAGGTAAACTACGAGCAGTACTTC.

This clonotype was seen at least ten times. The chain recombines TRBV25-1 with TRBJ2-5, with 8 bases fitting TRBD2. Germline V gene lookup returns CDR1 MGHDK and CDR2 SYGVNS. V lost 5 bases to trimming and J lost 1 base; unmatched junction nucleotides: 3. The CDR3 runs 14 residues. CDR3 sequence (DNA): TGTGCCAGCAGTTTGACTAGCGCCCAAGAGACCCAGTACTTC. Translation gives CASSLTSAQETQYF.

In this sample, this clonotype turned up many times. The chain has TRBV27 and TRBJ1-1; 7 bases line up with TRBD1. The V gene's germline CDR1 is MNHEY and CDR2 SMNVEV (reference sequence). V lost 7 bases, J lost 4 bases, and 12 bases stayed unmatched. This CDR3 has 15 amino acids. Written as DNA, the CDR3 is TGTGCCAGCATCTTTCGACAGGGATGGAGCACTGAAGCTTTCTTT. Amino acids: CASIFRQGWSTEAFF.

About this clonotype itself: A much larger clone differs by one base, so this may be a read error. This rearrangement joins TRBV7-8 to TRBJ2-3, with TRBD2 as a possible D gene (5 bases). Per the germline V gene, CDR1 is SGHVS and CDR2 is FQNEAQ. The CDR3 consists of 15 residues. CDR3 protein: CASSAPAPSTYTQYF. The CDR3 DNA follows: TGTGCCAGCAGCGCCCCAGCTCCTAGCACATATACGCAGTATTTT. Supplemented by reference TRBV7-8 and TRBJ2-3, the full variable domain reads GAGVSQSPRYKVAKRGQDVALRCDPISGHVSLFWYQQALGQGPEFLTYFQNEAQLDKSGLPSDRFFAERPEGSVSTLKIQRTQQEDSAVYLCASSAPAPSTYTQYFGPGTRLTVL.

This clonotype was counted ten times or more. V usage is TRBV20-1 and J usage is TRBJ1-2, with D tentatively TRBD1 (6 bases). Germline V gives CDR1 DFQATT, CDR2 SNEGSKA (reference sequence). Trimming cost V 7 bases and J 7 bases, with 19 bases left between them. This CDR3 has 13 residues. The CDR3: CSGDGTGGSGYTF. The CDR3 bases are TGCAGTGGCGACGGTACTGGGGGCAGTGGCTACACCTTC.

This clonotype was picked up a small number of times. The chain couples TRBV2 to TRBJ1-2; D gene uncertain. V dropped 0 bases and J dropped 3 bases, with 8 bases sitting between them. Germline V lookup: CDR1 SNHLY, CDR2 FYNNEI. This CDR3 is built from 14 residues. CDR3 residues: CASSEAGSHYGYTF. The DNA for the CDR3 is TGTGCCAGCAGTGAAGCGGGCAGTCACTATGGCTACACCTTC.

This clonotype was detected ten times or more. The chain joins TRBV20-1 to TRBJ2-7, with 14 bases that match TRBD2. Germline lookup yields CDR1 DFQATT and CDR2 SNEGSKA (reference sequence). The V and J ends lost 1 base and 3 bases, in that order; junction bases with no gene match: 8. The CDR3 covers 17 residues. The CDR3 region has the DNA TGCAGTGCTAGAGCCGGGACTAGCGGGGGACCCGTCTACGAGCAGTACTTC. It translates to CSARAGTSGGPVYEQYF.

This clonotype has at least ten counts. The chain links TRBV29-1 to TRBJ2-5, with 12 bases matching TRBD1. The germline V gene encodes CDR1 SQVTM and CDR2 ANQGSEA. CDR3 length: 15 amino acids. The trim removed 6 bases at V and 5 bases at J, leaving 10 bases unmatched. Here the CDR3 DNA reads TGCAGCGTGGGCCCGGGACAGGGGGCAAGGGAGACCCAGTACTTC. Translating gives CSVGPGQGARETQYF.

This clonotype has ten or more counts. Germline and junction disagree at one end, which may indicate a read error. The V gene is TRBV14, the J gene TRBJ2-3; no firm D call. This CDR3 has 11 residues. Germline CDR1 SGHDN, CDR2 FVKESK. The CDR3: CVSARLDTQYF. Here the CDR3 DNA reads TGTGTCAGCGCGAGGTTGGATACGCAGTATTTT.

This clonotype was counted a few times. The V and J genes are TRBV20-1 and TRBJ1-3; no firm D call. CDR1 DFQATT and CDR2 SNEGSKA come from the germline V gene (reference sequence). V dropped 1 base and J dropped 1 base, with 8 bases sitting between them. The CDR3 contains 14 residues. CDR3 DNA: TGCAGTGCTAGAGGTACCCTTTCTGGAAACACCATATATTTT. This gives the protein CSARGTLSGNTIYF.

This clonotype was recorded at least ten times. The CDR3 reads CASSLSGLAGGREQFF. DNA for the CDR3: TGTGCCAGCAGCCTGTCGGGACTAGCGGGGGGGCGGGAGCAGTTCTTC. This chain connects TRBV7-2 to TRBJ2-1; 16 bases are shared with TRBD2. Germline V gene sequence: CDR1 SGHTA, CDR2 FQGNSA. There are 16 residues in the CDR3. V lost 5 bases and J lost 10; bases outside the gene matches: 8.

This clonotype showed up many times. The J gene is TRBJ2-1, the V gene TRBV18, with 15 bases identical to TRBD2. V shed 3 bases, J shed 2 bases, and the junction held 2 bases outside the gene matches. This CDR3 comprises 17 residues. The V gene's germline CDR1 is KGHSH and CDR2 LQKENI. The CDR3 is CASSPGTSGGTYNEQFF. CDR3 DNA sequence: TGTGCCAGCTCACCCGGGACTAGCGGGGGGACCTACAATGAGCAGTTCTTC.

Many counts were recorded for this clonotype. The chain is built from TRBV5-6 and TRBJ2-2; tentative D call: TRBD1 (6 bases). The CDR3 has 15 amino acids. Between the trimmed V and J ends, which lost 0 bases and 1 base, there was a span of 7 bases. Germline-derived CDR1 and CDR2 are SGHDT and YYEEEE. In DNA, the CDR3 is TGTGCCAGCAGCTTGGCGGACAGGAACACCGGGGAGCTGTTTTTT. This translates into CASSLADRNTGELFF.

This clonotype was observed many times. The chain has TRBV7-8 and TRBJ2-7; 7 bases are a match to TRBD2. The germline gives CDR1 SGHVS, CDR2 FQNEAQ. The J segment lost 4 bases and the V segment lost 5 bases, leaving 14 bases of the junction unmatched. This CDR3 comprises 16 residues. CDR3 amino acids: CASSPQSSGSTYEQYF. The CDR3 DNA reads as TGTGCCAGCAGCCCCCAATCTAGCGGTTCTACTTACGAGCAGTACTTC.

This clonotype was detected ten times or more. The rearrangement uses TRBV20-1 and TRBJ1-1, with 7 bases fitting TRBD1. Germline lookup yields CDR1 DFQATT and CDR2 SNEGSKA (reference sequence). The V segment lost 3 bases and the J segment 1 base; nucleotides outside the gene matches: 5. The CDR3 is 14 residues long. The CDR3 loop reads CSASPTGRNTEAFF. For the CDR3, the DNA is TGCAGTGCTAGCCCGACAGGGAGGAACACTGAAGCTTTCTTT.

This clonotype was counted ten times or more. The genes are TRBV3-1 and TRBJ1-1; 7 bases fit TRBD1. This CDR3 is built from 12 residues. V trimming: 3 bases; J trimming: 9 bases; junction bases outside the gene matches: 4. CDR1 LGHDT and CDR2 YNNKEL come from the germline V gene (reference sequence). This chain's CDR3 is CASSHQTGKAFF. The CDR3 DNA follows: TGTGCCAGCAGCCACCAGACAGGGAAAGCTTTCTTT.

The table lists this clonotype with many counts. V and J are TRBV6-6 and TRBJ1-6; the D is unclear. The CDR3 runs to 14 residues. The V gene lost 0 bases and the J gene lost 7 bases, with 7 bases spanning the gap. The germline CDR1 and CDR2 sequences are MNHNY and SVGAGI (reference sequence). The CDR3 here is CASSYSPVNSPLHF. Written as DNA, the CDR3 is TGTGCCAGCAGTTACTCGCCGGTAAATTCACCCCTCCACTTT.

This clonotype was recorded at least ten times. CDR3 bases: TGCAGTGCTAGAGATAGTCTCCGGGGGATCACCGGGGAGCTGTTTTTT. Protein sequence: CSARDSLRGITGELFF. The gene calls are TRBV20-1 and TRBJ2-2, with D maybe TRBD2 (6 bases). The CDR3 loop spans 16 amino acids. The germline V gene has CDR1 DFQATT and CDR2 SNEGSKA (reference sequence). With 0 bases removed from V and 4 bases from J, the gap between germline ends came to 15 bases.

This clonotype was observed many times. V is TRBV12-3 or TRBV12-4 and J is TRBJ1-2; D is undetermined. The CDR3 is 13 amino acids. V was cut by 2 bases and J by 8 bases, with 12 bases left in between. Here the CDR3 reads CASSLNAATGYTF. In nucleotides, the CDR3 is TGTGCCAGCAGTTTAAACGCAGCAACGGGCTACACCTTC.